A single sample gave rise to the 28 T cell receptor beta chains below, sequenced in a study of tumor-infiltrating lymphocytes in localized non-small cell lung cancer. Repertoires were generated with immunoSEQ multiplex PCR, while TCRdb's copy carries only in-frame clones and drops some. Altogether some 30,000 clones are present, around 85% being singletons, with the ten largest covering about 2.1%. The sample taken for sequencing was lung tumor tissue. These receptor sequences come from a human donor with non-small cell lung cancer.

The J gene is TRBJ2-7, the V gene TRBV9; possible D gene TRBD1, 6 bases. The V end lost 2 bases, the J end lost 2 bases, and 17 bases lay between the germline ends. The germline gives CDR1 SGDLS, CDR2 YYNGEE. This CDR3 is 16 amino acids long. This CDR3 is CASSVSAESGAYEQYF. DNA of the CDR3: TGTGCCAGCAGCGTTAGTGCGGAGTCAGGGGCCTACGAGCAGTACTTC.

Here the CDR3 reads CASSTLGGVTDTQYF. In DNA form, the CDR3 reads TGTGCCAGCAGTACCCTTGGGGGGGTCACAGATACGCAGTATTTT. The rearrangement links TRBV6-6 to TRBJ2-3, with TRBD2 matching 7 bases. The CDR3 is made up of 15 amino acids. Unmatched junction bases numbered 7, after V lost 5 bases and J lost 2 bases. Per the germline V gene, CDR1 is MNHNY and CDR2 is SVGAGI (reference sequence).

The V gene is TRBV5-1, the J gene TRBJ1-6; no clear D gene. In germline, CDR1 is SGHRS, CDR2 YFSETQ. Trimming stripped 4 bases from V and 2 bases from J, with 10 bases between. The CDR3 spans 15 residues. The CDR3, as DNA: TGCGCCAGCAGCGCGGAGGGCCCCTATAATTCACCCCTCCACTTT. This sequence encodes CASSAEGPYNSPLHF. Using reference TRBV5-1 and TRBJ1-6 for the parts outside the CDR3, the full variable domain is KAGVTQTPRYLIKTRGQQVTLSCSPISGHRSVSWYQQTPGQGLQFLFEYFSETQRNKGNFPGRFSGRQFSNSRSEMNVSTLELGDSALYLCASSAEGPYNSPLHFGNGTRLTVT.

This clone was seen a few times. This sequence joins TRBV9 and TRBJ1-6; D might be TRBD1 (5 bases). The CDR3 consists of 15 residues. From germline, CDR1 is SGDLS and CDR2 YYNGEE. Trimming removed 0 bases from V and 7 bases from J, with 11 bases in between. Written as DNA, the CDR3 is TGTGCCAGCAGCGTAGGGGCAGGGTTAAATTCACCCCTCCACTTT. Amino acids: CASSVGAGLNSPLHF.

This chain joins TRBV5-6 and TRBJ1-1; D unclear. Per the germline V gene, CDR1 is SGHDT and CDR2 is YYEEEE. V was pared by 0 bases and J by 6 bases, with 12 bases between. The CDR3 loop spans 14 amino acids. CDR3 protein: CASSLAGHGSEAFF. The DNA for the CDR3 is TGTGCCAGCAGCTTGGCCGGGCACGGTTCTGAAGCTTTCTTT.

This chain uses TRBV5-3 with TRBJ1-2, with 10 nucleotides matching TRBD1. TRBV5-3 is an open reading frame, and its role is uncertain. V gave up 6 bases and J gave up 5 bases; unmatched junction bases: 10. This CDR3 region has 15 residues. The chain's CDR3 is CARNPDRGLVYGYTF. The CDR3 region has the DNA TGTGCCAGAAACCCGGACAGGGGGTTAGTATATGGCTACACCTTC.

This clone was counted only a few times. The chain joins TRBV4-2 to TRBJ2-1; a possible D gene is TRBD2 (6 bases). Germline V CDR1 and CDR2: LGHNA, YNFKEQ. V was shortened by 7 bases and J by 5 bases, with 18 bases between the two germline ends. The CDR3 extends over 15 amino acids. The DNA of the CDR3 is TGTGCCAGCAACAAAGGCGGGGCGTACGACAATGAGCAGTTCTTC. It is translated as CASNKGGAYDNEQFF.

The V and J genes are TRBV4-1 and TRBJ2-5, with a tentative D call TRBD1 (5 bases). Germline CDR1 is MGHRA and CDR2 is YSYEKL. The V end was cut by 7 bases, the J end by 7 bases, with 19 bases between. The CDR3 sequence is 14 residues long. The DNA of the CDR3 is TGCGCCAGCAAAGACAGAATAGAAGAACGGACCCAGTACTTC. The encoded protein is CASKDRIEERTQYF.

The chain couples TRBV15 to TRBJ2-2, with TRBD2 matching 9 bases. The V and J ends lost 1 base and 5 bases, in that order; junction bases with no gene match: 2. Germline values: CDR1 LNHNV, CDR2 YYDKDF (reference sequence). The CDR3 is 15 amino acids. The CDR3 DNA reads TGTGCCACCAGCAGAGGACTAGCGGAGACCGGGGAGCTGTTTTTT. Its translation is CATSRGLAETGELFF.

This chain uses TRBV10-3 with TRBJ1-5, with 9 bases identical to TRBD1. Germline V gives CDR1 ENHRY, CDR2 SYGVKD. Trimming at V came to 5 bases and at J to 5 bases, leaving 7 bases not matched to a gene. The CDR3 extends over 15 amino acids. The CDR3 loop is CAISSGTGNYQPQHF. CDR3 nucleotides: TGTGCCATCAGTTCGGGGACAGGGAATTATCAGCCCCAGCATTTT.

V usage is TRBV5-4 and J usage is TRBJ2-1; no reliable D call. V shed 0 bases and J shed 9 bases, with 16 bases lying between them. This CDR3 is built from 15 residues. Per the germline V gene, CDR1 is SGHNT and CDR2 is YYREEE (reference sequence). The CDR3 reads CASSLGHNVWGEQFF. DNA for the CDR3: TGTGCCAGCAGCTTGGGCCACAATGTCTGGGGTGAGCAGTTCTTC.

This chain links TRBV6-5 with TRBJ1-2; tentatively, D is TRBD1 (5 bases). V lost 8 bases, J lost 0 bases, and 16 bases lay in between. Per germline, CDR1 MNHEY and CDR2 SVGAGI. This CDR3 has 15 residues. This chain's CDR3 is CASGTADATNYGYTF. CDR3 nucleotide sequence: TGTGCCAGCGGGACGGCAGACGCGACTAACTATGGCTACACCTTC.

The rearrangement joins TRBV29-1 to TRBJ1-2, with D possibly matching TRBD1 (6 bases). V lost 3 bases and J lost 3, with 14 bases in between. Germline CDR1 and CDR2: SQVTM and ANQGSEA. CDR3 length: 14 residues. The CDR3 sequence is CSVDPHAGDYGYTF. The DNA for the CDR3 is TGCAGCGTTGATCCCCATGCAGGGGACTATGGCTACACCTTC.

The chain joins TRBV4-3 to TRBJ1-2; the D gene is possibly TRBD1 (5 bases). Germline V gene sequence: CDR1 LGHNA, CDR2 YSLEER. V was trimmed by 0 bases and J by 5 bases, leaving 16 bases between them. The CDR3 consists of 16 residues. CDR3 amino acids: CASSQDLKAGLYGYTF. The CDR3 DNA reads TGCGCCAGCAGCCAAGATCTAAAGGCAGGGCTTTATGGCTACACCTTC.

This clone is a singleton in its sample. The chain employs TRBV18 and TRBJ1-1; TRBD1 aligns across 8 bases. V gave up 1 base and J gave up 0 bases; unmatched junction bases: 7. CDR1 is KGHSH and CDR2 is LQKENI in the germline V gene. The CDR3 extends over 17 amino acids. The DNA of the CDR3 is TGTGCCAGCTCACCACAGGCGACAGGGGCTGTGAACACTGAAGCTTTCTTT. This gives the protein CASSPQATGAVNTEAFF.

The chain has TRBV5-6 and TRBJ2-7; D is possibly TRBD1 (5 bases). The germline V and J ends were trimmed by 4 bases and 6 bases, with 17 bases remaining between them. CDR3 length: 14 amino acids. CDR1 is SGHDT, CDR2 YYEEEE, per germline. CDR3 amino acids: CASSTRTLPTEQYF. The CDR3 DNA reads TGTGCCAGCAGCACCAGGACATTACCTACCGAGCAGTACTTC. The full variable domain, completed using reference TRBV5-6 and TRBJ2-7, is DAGVTQSPTHLIKTRGQQVTLRCSPKSGHDTVSWYQQALGQGPQFIFQYYEEEERQRGNFPDRFSGHQFPNYSSELNVNALLLGDSALYLCASSTRTLPTEQYFGPGTRLTVT.

The gene calls are TRBV7-2 and TRBJ2-1; D may be TRBD1 (6 bases). Germline V gene lookup returns CDR1 SGHTA and CDR2 FQGNSA. The CDR3 is 14 residues long. Between the trimmed V and J ends, which lost 6 bases and 1 base, there was a span of 10 bases. CDR3 bases: TGTGCCAGCAGACCACAGGGATCCTACAATGAGCAGTTCTTC. Its translation: CASRPQGSYNEQFF.

This sequence joins TRBV5-1 and TRBJ1-3; D remains unclear. V lost 4 bases and J 0 bases, leaving 11 bases between the germline ends. Germline V gene lookup returns CDR1 SGHRS and CDR2 YFSETQ. There are 15 residues in the CDR3. CDR3 residues: CASSRFGDSGNTIYF. The CDR3 bases are TGCGCCAGCAGCCGCTTCGGGGACTCTGGAAACACCATATATTTT.

This sequence joins TRBV21-1 and TRBJ1-2; the D call TRBD1 from the table was never checked on the DNA. TRBV21-1 is listed as a pseudogene. The CDR3 runs 15 residues. The CDR3 reads CASSKGGQGNHGYTF. For the CDR3, the DNA is TGTGCCAGCAGCAAGGGTGGGCAGGGGAATCACGGCTACACCTTC.

This chain joins TRBV5-6 and TRBJ2-3; D remains ambiguous. The germline V gene encodes CDR1 SGHDT and CDR2 YYEEEE. The CDR3 length is 14 residues. The V end was cut by 4 bases, the J end by 4 bases, with 13 bases between. The CDR3 loop is CASSLRRVADTQYF. In DNA, the CDR3 is TGTGCCAGCAGCCTCAGACGTGTGGCAGATACGCAGTATTTT.

This rearrangement joins TRBV5-1 to TRBJ1-1; 7 positions agree with TRBD1. The germline V gene encodes CDR1 SGHRS and CDR2 YFSETQ. This CDR3 comprises 14 residues. V trimming: 4 bases; J trimming: 5 bases; junction bases outside the gene matches: 8. CDR3 sequence: CASSQGTANTEAFF. The CDR3 bases are TGCGCCAGCAGCCAAGGGACAGCGAATACTGAAGCTTTCTTT. Looking up the rest from reference TRBV5-1 and TRBJ1-1 gives the full variable domain: KAGVTQTPRYLIKTRGQQVTLSCSPISGHRSVSWYQQTPGQGLQFLFEYFSETQRNKGNFPGRFSGRQFSNSRSEMNVSTLELGDSALYLCASSQGTANTEAFFGQGTRLTVV.

J is TRBJ2-2 and V is TRBV5-4; TRBD2 aligns across 13 bases. Germline assignment: CDR1 SGHNT and CDR2 YYREEE (reference sequence). V gave up 1 base and J gave up 5 bases; unmatched junction bases: 2. The CDR3 is made up of 16 amino acids. The DNA of the CDR3 is TGTGCCAGCAGCTTGACTAGCGGGGGGGCAACCGGGGAGCTGTTTTTT. Translation: CASSLTSGGATGELFF.

The rearrangement uses TRBV5-1 and TRBJ2-7; 8 bases match TRBD1. This CDR3 is 16 amino acids long. CDR1 and CDR2 (germline): SGHRS, YFSETQ. Trimming at V came to 3 bases and at J to 2 bases, leaving 10 bases not matched to a gene. The CDR3 nucleotides are TGCGCCAGCAGCTCTGGCTCACCGGACAGGGCCTACGAGCAGTACTTC. Its protein product is CASSSGSPDRAYEQYF.

This clone has more than one count but fewer than ten. The chain combines TRBV7-9 with TRBJ2-7; either TRBD1 or TRBD2 may supply D (5 bases each). Trimming pared 6 bases from V and 2 bases from J, leaving 14 bases between. Germline values: CDR1 SEHNR, CDR2 FQNEAQ (reference sequence). The CDR3 length is 14 residues. The CDR3, as DNA: TGTGCCAGCAGACCGGGACCGGGTACCTACGAGCAGTACTTC. This encodes CASRPGPGTYEQYF.

In nucleotides, the CDR3 is TGTGCCAGCAGACACTGGAACACCGGGGAGCTGTTTTTT. Protein sequence: CASRHWNTGELFF. The chain couples TRBV25-1 to TRBJ2-2; no definite D call. V was pared by 6 bases and J by 1 base, with 6 bases between. The CDR3 extends over 13 amino acids. The germline V gene encodes CDR1 MGHDK and CDR2 SYGVNS.

The rearrangement links TRBV7-8 to TRBJ1-1, with D possibly being TRBD1 (6 bases). This CDR3 has 13 residues. With 1 base removed from V and 11 bases from J, the gap between germline ends came to 14 bases. Per the germline V gene, CDR1 is SGHVS and CDR2 is FQNEAQ. The CDR3 region has the DNA TGTGCCAGCAGCTTAGAGTCTAACAGGGCCGCTTTCTTT. Protein product: CASSLESNRAAFF.

V gene TRBV2 combines with J gene TRBJ1-5; TRBD1 is a possible D gene (6 bases). The V end was cut by 6 bases, the J end by 0 bases, with 15 bases between. Germline values: CDR1 SNHLY, CDR2 FYNNEI. The CDR3 runs to 16 residues. The CDR3 DNA follows: TGTGCCAGCAGAAGGGGGGGGGATTATAGCAATCAGCCCCAGCATTTT. It translates to CASRRGGDYSNQPQHF. The full variable domain, rest sourced from reference TRBV2 and TRBJ1-5, is EPEVTQTPSHQVTQMGQEVILRCVPISNHLYFYWYRQILGQKVEFLVSFYNNEISEKSEIFDDQFSVERPDGSNFTLKIRSTKLEDSAMYFCASRRGGDYSNQPQHFGDGTRLSIL.

V usage is TRBV5-4 and J usage is TRBJ2-7; 10 bases map to TRBD2. The CDR3 is 14 residues long. CDR1 is SGHNT, CDR2 YYREEE, per germline (reference sequence). Trimming took 4 bases from V and 2 from J; bases not matched to a gene: 3. The CDR3 sequence: CASSLSGGAYEQYF. The CDR3 coding sequence is TGTGCCAGCAGCCTCAGCGGGGGGGCCTACGAGCAGTACTTC.